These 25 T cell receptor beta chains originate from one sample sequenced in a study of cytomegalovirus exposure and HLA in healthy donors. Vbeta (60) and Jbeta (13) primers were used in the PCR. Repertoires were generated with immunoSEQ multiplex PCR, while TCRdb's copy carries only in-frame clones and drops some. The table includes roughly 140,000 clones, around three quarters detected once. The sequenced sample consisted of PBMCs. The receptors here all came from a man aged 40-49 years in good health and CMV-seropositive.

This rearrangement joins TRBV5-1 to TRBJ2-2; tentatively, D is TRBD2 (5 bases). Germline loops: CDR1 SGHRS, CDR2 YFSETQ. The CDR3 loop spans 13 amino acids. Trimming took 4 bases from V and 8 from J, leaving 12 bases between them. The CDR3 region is CASSTPRTGELFF. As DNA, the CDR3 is TGCGCCAGCAGCACCCCGAGGACTGGGGAGCTGTTTTTT.

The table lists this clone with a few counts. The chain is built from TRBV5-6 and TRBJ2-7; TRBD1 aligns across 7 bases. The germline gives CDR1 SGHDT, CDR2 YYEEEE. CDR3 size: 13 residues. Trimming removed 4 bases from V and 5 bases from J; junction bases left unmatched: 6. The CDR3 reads CASSRQGRDEQYF. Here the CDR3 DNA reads TGTGCCAGCAGCAGACAGGGCCGGGACGAGCAGTACTTC.

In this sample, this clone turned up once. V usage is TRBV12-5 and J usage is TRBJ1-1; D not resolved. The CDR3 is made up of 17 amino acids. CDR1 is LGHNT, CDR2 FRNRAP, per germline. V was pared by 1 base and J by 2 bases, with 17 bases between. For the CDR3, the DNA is TGTGCTAGTGGTTTGGCCTCTAGACTGTCGGAAAACACTGAAGCTTTCTTT. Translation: CASGLASRLSENTEAFF.

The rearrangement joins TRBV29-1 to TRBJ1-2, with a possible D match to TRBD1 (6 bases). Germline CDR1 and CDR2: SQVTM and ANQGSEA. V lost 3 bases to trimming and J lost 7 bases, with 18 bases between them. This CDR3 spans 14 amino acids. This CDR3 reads CSVDSTGQGFGYTF. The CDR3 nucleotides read TGCAGCGTTGACAGTACGGGCCAGGGGTTTGGCTACACCTTC.

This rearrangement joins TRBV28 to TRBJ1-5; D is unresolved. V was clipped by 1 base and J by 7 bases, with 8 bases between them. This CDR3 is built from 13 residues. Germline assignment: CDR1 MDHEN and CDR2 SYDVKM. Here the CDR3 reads CASSLLGPQPQHF. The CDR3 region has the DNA TGTGCCAGCAGTTTATTGGGCCCCCAGCCCCAGCATTTT.

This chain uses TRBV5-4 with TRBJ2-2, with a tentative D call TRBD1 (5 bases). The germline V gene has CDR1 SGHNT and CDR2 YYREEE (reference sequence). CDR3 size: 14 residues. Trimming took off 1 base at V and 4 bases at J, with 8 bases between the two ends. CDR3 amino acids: CASSLRQSTGELFF. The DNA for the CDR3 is TGTGCCAGCAGCTTGCGACAGAGCACCGGGGAGCTGTTTTTT.

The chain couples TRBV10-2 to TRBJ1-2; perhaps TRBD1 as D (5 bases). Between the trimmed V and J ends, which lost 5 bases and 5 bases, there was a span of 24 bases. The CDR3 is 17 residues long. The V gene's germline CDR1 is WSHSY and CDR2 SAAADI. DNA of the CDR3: TGCGCCAGCAGTAACGCGGTAGGAACCCCTAAGGGGTATGGCTACACCTTC. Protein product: CASSNAVGTPKGYGYTF.

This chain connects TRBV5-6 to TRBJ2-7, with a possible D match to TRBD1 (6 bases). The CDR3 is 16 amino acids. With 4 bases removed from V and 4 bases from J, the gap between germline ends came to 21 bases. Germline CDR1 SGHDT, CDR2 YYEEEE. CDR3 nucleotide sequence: TGTGCCAGCAGCATGATACAGGGCTCTCCCCTGTACGAGCAGTACTTC. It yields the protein CASSMIQGSPLYEQYF.

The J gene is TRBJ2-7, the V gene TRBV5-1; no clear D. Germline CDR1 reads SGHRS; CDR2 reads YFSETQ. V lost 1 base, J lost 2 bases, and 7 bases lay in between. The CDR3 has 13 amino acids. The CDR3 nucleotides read TGCGCCAGCAGCTTGCCCGGTGCCTACGAGCAGTACTTC. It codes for CASSLPGAYEQYF.

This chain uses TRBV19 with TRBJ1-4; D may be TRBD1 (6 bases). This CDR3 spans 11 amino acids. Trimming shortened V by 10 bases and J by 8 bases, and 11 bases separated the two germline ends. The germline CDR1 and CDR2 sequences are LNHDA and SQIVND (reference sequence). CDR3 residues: CATGEGEKLFF. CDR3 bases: TGTGCCACAGGGGAGGGAGAAAAACTGTTTTTT.

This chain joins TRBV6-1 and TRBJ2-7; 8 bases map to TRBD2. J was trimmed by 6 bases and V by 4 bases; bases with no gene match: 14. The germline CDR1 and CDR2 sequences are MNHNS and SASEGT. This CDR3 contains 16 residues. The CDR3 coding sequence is TGTGCCAGCAGTGGTCTTTTGGGGGACGGGAGGGGCGAGCAGTACTTC. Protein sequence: CASSGLLGDGRGEQYF.

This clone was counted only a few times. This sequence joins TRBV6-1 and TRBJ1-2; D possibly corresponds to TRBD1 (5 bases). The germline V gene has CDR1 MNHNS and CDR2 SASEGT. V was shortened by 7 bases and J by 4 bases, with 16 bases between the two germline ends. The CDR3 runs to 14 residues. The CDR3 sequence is CASMMGGRIYGYTF. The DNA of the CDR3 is TGTGCCAGCATGATGGGGGGACGAATCTATGGCTACACCTTC.

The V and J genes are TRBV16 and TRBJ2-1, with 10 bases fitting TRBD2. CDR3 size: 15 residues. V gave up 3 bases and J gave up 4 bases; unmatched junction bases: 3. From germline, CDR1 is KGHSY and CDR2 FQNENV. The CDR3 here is CASSHSGRGYNEQFF. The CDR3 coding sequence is TGTGCCAGCAGCCACAGCGGGAGGGGGTACAATGAGCAGTTCTTC. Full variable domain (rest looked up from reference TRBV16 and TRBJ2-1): GEEVAQTPKHLVRGEGQKAKLYCAPIKGHSYVFWYQQVLKNEFKFLISFQNENVFDETGMPKERFSAKCLPNSPCSLEIQATKLEDSAVYFCASSHSGRGYNEQFFGPGTRLTVL.

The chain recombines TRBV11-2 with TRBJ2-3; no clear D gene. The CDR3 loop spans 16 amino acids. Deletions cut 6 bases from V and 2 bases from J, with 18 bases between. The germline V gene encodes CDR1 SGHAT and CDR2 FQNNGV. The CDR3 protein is CASSSHTLISTDTQYF. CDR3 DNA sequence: TGTGCCAGCAGTAGCCACACATTAATATCCACAGATACGCAGTATTTT.

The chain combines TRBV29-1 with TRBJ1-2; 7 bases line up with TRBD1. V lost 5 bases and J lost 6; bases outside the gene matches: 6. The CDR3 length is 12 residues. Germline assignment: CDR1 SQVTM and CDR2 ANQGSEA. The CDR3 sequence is CSVRTGADGYTF. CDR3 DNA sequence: TGCAGCGTTCGCACAGGGGCAGATGGCTACACCTTC.

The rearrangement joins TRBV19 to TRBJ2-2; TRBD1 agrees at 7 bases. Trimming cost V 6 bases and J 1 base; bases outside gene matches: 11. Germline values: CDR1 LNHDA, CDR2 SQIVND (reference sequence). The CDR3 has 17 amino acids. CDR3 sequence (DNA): TGTGCCAGTAGGATCCGCACAGGGGCGCGGAACACCGGGGAGCTGTTTTTT. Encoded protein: CASRIRTGARNTGELFF.

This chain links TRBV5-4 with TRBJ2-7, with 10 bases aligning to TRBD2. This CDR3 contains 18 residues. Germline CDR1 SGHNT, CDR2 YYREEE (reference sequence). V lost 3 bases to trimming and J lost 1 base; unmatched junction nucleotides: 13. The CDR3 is CASSSLYEAGGPSYEQYF. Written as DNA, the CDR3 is TGTGCCAGCAGCTCCTTATACGAAGCGGGGGGGCCTTCCTACGAGCAGTACTTC.

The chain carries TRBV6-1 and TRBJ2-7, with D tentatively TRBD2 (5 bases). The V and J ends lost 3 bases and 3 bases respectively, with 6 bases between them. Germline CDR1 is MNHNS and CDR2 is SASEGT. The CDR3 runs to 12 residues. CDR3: CASSDRGYEQYF. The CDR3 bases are TGTGCCAGCAGTGACCGGGGCTACGAGCAGTACTTC.

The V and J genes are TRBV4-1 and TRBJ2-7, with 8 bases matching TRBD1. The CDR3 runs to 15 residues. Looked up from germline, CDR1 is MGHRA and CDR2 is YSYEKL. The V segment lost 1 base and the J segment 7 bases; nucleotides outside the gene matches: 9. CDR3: CASSQAVQGALEQYF. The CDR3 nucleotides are TGCGCCAGCAGCCAAGCGGTTCAGGGGGCCTTGGAGCAGTACTTC.

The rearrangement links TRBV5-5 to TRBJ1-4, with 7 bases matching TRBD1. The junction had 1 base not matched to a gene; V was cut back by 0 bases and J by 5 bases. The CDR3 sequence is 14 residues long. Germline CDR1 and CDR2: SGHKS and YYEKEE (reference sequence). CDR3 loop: CASSLDRGNEKLFF. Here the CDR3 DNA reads TGTGCCAGCAGCTTGGACAGGGGAAATGAAAAACTGTTTTTT.

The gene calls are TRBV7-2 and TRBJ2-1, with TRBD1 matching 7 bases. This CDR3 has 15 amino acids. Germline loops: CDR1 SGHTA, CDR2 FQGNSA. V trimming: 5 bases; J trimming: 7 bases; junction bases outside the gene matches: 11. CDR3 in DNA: TGTGCCAGCAGCCCTAGTCCGGACAGGAGAAATGAGCAGTTCTTC. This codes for CASSPSPDRRNEQFF.

CDR3 DNA sequence: TGCGCCAGCAGCGGCAGTTCCACTGAAGCTTTCTTT. The encoded protein is CASSGSSTEAFF. The chain recombines TRBV5-1 with TRBJ1-1; the D is unclear. The CDR3 sequence is 12 residues long. Trimming stripped 4 bases from V and 4 bases from J, with 8 bases between. CDR1 and CDR2 (germline): SGHRS, YFSETQ.

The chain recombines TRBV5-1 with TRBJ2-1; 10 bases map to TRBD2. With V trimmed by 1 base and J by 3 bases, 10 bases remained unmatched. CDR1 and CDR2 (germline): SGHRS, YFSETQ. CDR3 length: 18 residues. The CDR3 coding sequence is TGCGCCAGCAGCTTGTTTGGGCTAGCGGGAGCGGGCTACAATGAGCAGTTCTTC. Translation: CASSLFGLAGAGYNEQFF.

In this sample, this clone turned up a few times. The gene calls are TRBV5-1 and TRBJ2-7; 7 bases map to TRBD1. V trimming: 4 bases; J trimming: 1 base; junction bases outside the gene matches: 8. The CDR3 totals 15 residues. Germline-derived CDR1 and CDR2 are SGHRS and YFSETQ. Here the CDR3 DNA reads TGCGCCAGCAGCCCCCGACAGGGAAGTTCCTACGAGCAGTACTTC. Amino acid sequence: CASSPRQGSSYEQYF.

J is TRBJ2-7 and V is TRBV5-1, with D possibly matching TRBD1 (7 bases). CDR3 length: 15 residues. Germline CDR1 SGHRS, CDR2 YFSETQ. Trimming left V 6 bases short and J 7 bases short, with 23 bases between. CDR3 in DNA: TGCGCCAGCACGCTTTTCGCCGCGGGACAGTCTGAGCAGTACTTC. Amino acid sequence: CASTLFAAGQSEQYF.